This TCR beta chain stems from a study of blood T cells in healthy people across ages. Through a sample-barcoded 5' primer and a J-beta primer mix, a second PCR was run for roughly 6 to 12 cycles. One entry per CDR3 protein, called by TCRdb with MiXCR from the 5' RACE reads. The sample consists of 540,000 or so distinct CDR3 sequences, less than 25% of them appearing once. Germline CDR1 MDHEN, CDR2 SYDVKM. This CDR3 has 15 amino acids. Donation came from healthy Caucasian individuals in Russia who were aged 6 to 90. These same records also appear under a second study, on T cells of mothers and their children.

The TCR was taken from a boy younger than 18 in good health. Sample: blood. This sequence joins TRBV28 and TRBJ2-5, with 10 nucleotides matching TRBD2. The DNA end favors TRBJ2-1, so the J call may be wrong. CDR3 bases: TGTGCCAGCAGTTCGCTAGCGGGAGACCTCAATGAGCAGTTCTTC. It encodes CASSSLAGDLNEQFF.